Listed below are T cell receptor beta chains from one sample, sequenced in a study of identical twins. One entry per CDR3 protein, called by TCRdb with MiXCR from the 5' RACE reads. This table has roughly 1,500,000 distinct CDR3 sequences, about 30% appearing once. Sequenced input: cord blood. These receptors all stem from a newborn girl in good health. The CDR3 runs from the conserved cysteine through the conserved F or W. Fields, in order: CDR3 length, J gene, D gene, V gene, clone size, CDR3 protein, CDR3 DNA. The D gene is left open where the match is weak. Clone size is stated in some rows and not others, as once, few, many or a class when expanded.

length: 16; J: TRBJ2-3; D: TRBD2; V: TRBV11-2; size: few; CDR3: CASSFLAGTRADTQYF; DNA: TGTGCCAGCAGCTTTTTAGCGGGGACGAGGGCAGATACGCAGTATTTT
length: 13; J: TRBJ2-7; D: NA; V: TRBV20-1; size: NA; CDR3: CSARDPWGYEQYF; DNA: TGCAGTGCTAGAGATCCATGGGGCTACGAGCAGTACTTC
length: 14; J: TRBJ1-2; D: NA; V: TRBV20-1; size: NA; CDR3: CSAMLQGGNYGYTF; DNA: TGCAGTGCTATGCTGCAGGGTGGTAACTATGGCTACACCTTC
length: 13; J: TRBJ2-7; D: NA; V: TRBV7-9; size: NA; CDR3: CASQNNRPYEQYF; DNA: TGTGCCAGCCAGAATAACCGACCCTACGAGCAGTACTTC
length: 13; J: TRBJ2-1; D: NA; V: TRBV13; size: NA; CDR3: CASSLDTWDEQFF; DNA: TGTGCCAGCAGCTTAGACACCTGGGATGAGCAGTTCTTC
length: 17; J: TRBJ2-7; D: NA; V: TRBV12-5; size: NA; CDR3: CASGLPCQGPLTYEQYF; DNA: TGTGCTAGTGGTTTGCCATGCCAGGGACCCCTTACCTACGAGCAGTACTTC
length: 12; J: TRBJ2-7; D: NA; V: TRBV24-1; size: few; CDR3: CATSDLGDEQYF; DNA: TGTGCCACCAGTGATTTAGGGGACGAGCAGTACTTC
length: 13; J: TRBJ1-4; D: NA; V: TRBV5-4; size: many; CDR3: CASSPRSGEKLFF; DNA: TGTGCCAGCAGCCCCCGATCGGGAGAAAAACTGTTTTTT
length: 15; J: TRBJ2-1; D: NA; V: TRBV6-5; size: NA; CDR3: CASSYSSVGAYEQFF; DNA: TGTGCCAGCAGTTACTCGAGTGTCGGGGCGTATGAGCAGTTCTTC
length: 13; J: TRBJ1-4; D: TRBD1; V: TRBV10-3; size: NA; CDR3: CAISPGGSEKLFF; DNA: TGTGCCATCAGTCCAGGGGGCAGTGAAAAACTGTTTTTT
length: 12; J: TRBJ1-5; D: TRBD1; V: TRBV20-1; size: NA; CDR3: CSATGANQPQHF; DNA: TGCAGTGCGACAGGGGCTAATCAGCCCCAGCATTTT
length: 16; J: TRBJ1-1; D: TRBD1; V: TRBV20-1; size: NA; CDR3: CSAPPARQGASTEAFF; DNA: TGCAGTGCCCCCCCAGCGAGACAGGGGGCAAGCACTGAAGCTTTCTTT
length: 15; J: TRBJ1-5; D: TRBD1; V: TRBV12-3/TRBV12-4; size: few; CDR3: CASSLFGQGYQPQHF; DNA: TGTGCCAGCAGTTTATTCGGACAGGGCTATCAGCCCCAGCATTTT
length: 15; J: TRBJ2-7; D: NA; V: TRBV4-1; size: NA; CDR3: CASSQRWEKSYEQYF; DNA: TGCGCCAGCAGCCAGAGGTGGGAGAAATCCTACGAGCAGTACTTC
length: 13; J: TRBJ2-7; D: NA; V: TRBV20-1; size: NA; CDR3: CSARDRWPYEQYF; DNA: TGCAGTGCTAGAGATCGCTGGCCCTACGAGCAGTACTTC
length: 14; J: TRBJ2-5; D: TRBD2; V: TRBV12-5; size: NA; CDR3: CVSGSGGGANEQYF; DNA: TGTGTTAGTGGTTCCGGCGGGGGGGCGAATGAGCAGTACTTC
length: 15; J: TRBJ2-7; D: NA; V: TRBV4-2; size: few; CDR3: CASSQARQDTYEQYF; DNA: TGTGCCAGCAGCCAAGCTCGACAGGACACCTACGAGCAGTACTTC
length: 15; J: TRBJ2-7; D: NA; V: TRBV27; size: NA; CDR3: CASSWLGVAYNEQYF; DNA: TGTGCCAGCAGTTGGCTGGGGGTAGCGTACAATGAGCAGTACTTC
length: 19; J: TRBJ2-2; D: TRBD2; V: TRBV12-3/TRBV12-4; size: NA; CDR3: CASSYPGLAGWGNTGELFF; DNA: TGTGCCAGCAGTTACCCGGGACTAGCGGGATGGGGGAACACCGGGGAGCTGTTTTTT
length: 15; J: TRBJ2-1; D: TRBD2; V: TRBV3-1; size: NA; CDR3: CASSQASGRANEQFF; DNA: TGTGCCAGCAGCCAAGCTAGCGGGAGGGCCAATGAGCAGTTCTTC